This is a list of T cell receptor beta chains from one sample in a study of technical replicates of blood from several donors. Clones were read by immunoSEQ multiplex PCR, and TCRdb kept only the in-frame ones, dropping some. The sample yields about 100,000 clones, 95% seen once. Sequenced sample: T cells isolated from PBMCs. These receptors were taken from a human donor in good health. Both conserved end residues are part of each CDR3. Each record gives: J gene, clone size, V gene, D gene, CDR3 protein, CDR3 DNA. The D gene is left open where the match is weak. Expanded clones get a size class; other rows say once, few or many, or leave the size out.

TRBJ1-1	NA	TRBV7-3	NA	CASSEAGQPRPEAFF	TGTGCCAGCAGCGAGGCCGGACAGCCGCGCCCTGAAGCTTTCTTT
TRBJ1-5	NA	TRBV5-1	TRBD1	CASSREGQLDQPQHF	TGCGCCAGCAGCCGGGAGGGACAGCTAGATCAGCCCCAGCATTTT
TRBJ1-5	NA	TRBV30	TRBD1	CAWSVRGTDSNQPQHF	TGTGCCTGGAGTGTACGAGGGACAGATAGCAATCAGCCCCAGCATTTT
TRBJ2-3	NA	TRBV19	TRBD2	CASRTSVNTDTQYF	TGTGCCAGTCGGACTAGCGTTAACACAGATACGCAGTATTTT
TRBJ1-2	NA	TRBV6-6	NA	CATLDIAYGYTF	TGTGCCACCTTGGACATCGCCTATGGCTACACCTTC
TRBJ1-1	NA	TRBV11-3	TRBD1	CASSLGQGRGNTEAFF	TGTGCCAGCAGCCTGGGACAGGGGAGAGGAAACACTGAAGCTTTCTTT
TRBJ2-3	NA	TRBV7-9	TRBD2	CASSSAIRLAAADTQYF	TGTGCCAGCAGCTCAGCGATAAGACTAGCGGCAGCGGATACGCAGTATTTT
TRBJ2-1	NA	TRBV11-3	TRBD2	CASSLGTSGGLTYNEQFF	TGTGCCAGCAGCTTAGGGACTAGCGGGGGCCTTACCTACAATGAGCAGTTCTTC
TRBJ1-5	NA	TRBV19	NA	CASSIDRGPNQPQHF	TGTGCCAGTAGTATCGACAGAGGTCCAAATCAGCCCCAGCATTTT
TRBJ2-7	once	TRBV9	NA	CASSVGSGSIYEQYF	TGTGCCAGCAGCGTAGGTAGCGGCTCGATATACGAGCAGTACTTC
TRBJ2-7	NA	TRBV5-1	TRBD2	CASSFVSGGAYEQYF	TGCGCCAGCAGCTTCGTTAGCGGGGGAGCCTACGAGCAGTACTTC
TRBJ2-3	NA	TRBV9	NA	CASSVLAASDTQYF	TGTGCCAGCAGCGTACTGGCCGCCTCAGATACGCAGTATTTT
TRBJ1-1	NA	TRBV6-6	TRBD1	CASSPQGLTEAFF	TGTGCCAGCAGTCCACAGGGGCTCACTGAAGCTTTCTTT
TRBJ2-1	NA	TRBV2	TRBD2	CASSDGLAGDYNEQFF	TGTGCCAGCAGTGATGGACTAGCGGGGGATTACAATGAGCAGTTCTTC
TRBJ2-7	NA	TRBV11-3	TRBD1	CASSRRDSSSYEQYF	TGTGCCAGCAGCCGCCGGGACAGTAGCTCCTACGAGCAGTACTTC
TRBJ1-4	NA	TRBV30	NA	CAWSVPGLTGEKLFF	TGTGCCTGGAGTGTACCCGGACTAACGGGTGAAAAACTGTTTTTT
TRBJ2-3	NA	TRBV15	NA	CATSRVQLTDTQYF	TGTGCCACCAGCAGAGTACAGCTCACAGATACGCAGTATTTT
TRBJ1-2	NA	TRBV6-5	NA	CASSAGGMDGYTF	TGTGCCAGCAGTGCCGGGGGTATGGATGGCTACACCTTC
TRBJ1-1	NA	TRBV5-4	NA	CASSLQSVLGGTNTEAFF	TGTGCCAGCAGCTTGCAAAGCGTTCTCGGCGGTACGAACACTGAAGCTTTCTTT
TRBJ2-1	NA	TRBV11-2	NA	CASSGIAGSYNEQFF	TGTGCCAGCAGCGGAATAGCCGGTTCCTACAATGAGCAGTTCTTC
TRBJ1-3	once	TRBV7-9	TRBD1	CASSLDRGGNTIYF	TGTGCCAGCAGCTTGGACAGGGGAGGAAACACCATATATTTT
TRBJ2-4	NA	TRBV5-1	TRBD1	CASSLVGTGNIQYF	TGCGCCAGCAGCTTGGTGGGGACAGGAAACATTCAGTACTTC
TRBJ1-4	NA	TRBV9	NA	CASSVDAGNEKLFF	TGTGCCAGCAGCGTAGATGCGGGGAATGAAAAACTGTTTTTT
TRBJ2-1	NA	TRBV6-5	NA	CASSEGWQTGNEQFF	TGTGCCAGCAGCGAGGGGTGGCAGACAGGCAATGAGCAGTTCTTC
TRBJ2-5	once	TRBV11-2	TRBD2	CASTSTSGRSETQYF	TGTGCCAGCACCTCGACTAGCGGGAGAAGCGAGACCCAGTACTTC
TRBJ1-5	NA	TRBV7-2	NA	CASSFGQGGNQPQHF	TGTGCCAGCAGCTTTGGTCAGGGCGGCAATCAGCCCCAGCATTTT
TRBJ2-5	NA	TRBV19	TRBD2	CASRRAGGRQETQYF	TGTGCCAGCCGTAGAGCGGGGGGGCGGCAAGAGACCCAGTACTTC
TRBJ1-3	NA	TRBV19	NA	CASTDTGFSGNTIYF	TGTGCCAGTACCGATACAGGGTTCTCTGGAAACACCATATATTTT
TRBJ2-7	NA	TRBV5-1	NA	CASSSWQGTYEQYF	TGCGCCAGCAGCTCTTGGCAGGGCACCTACGAGCAGTACTTC
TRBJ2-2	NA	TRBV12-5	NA	CASGPPGLAGELFF	TGTGCTAGTGGTCCCCCCGGGTTGGCCGGGGAGCTGTTTTTT
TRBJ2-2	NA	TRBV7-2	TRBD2	CASSLEGLAGNTGELFF	TGTGCCAGCAGCCTAGAGGGGCTAGCGGGAAACACCGGGGAGCTGTTTTTT
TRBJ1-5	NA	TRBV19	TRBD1	CASSPRTGHNQPQHF	TGTGCCAGTAGTCCCCGGACAGGGCACAATCAGCCCCAGCATTTT
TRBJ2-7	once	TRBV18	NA	CASSPPQDTTYEQYF	TGTGCCAGCTCACCACCGCAAGACACCACCTACGAGCAGTACTTC
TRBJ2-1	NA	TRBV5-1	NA	CASTGYNEQFF	TGCGCCAGCACAGGCTACAATGAGCAGTTCTTC
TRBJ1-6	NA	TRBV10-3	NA	CAISPTGNSPLHF	TGTGCCATCAGCCCTACCGGGAACTCACCCCTCCACTTT
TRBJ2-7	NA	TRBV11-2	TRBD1	CASSLGQGAPYEQYF	TGTGCCAGCAGCTTAGGACAGGGTGCCCCCTACGAGCAGTACTTC
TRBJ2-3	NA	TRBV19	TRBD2	CASSLAASTDTQYF	TGTGCCAGTAGCCTAGCGGCTAGCACAGATACGCAGTATTTT
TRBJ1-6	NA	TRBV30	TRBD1	CAWKDRDMSPLHF	TGTGCCTGGAAGGACAGGGATATGTCACCCCTCCACTTT
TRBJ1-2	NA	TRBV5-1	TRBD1	CASSLAPGQANYGYTF	TGCGCCAGCAGCTTGGCTCCCGGACAGGCTAACTATGGCTACACCTTC
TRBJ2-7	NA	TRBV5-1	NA	CASSSSTDYEQYF	TGCGCCAGCAGCTCATCCACAGACTACGAGCAGTACTTC
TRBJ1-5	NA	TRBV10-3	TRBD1	CAISRDREFGQPQHF	TGTGCCATCAGTAGAGACAGGGAGTTTGGTCAGCCCCAGCATTTT
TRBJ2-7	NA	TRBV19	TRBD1	CASSIGQGGMYEQYF	TGTGCCAGTAGTATAGGACAGGGGGGAATGTACGAGCAGTACTTC
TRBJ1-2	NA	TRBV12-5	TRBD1	CASGLRQGAVSGYTF	TGTGCTAGTGGTCTCCGACAGGGGGCTGTTTCTGGCTACACCTTC
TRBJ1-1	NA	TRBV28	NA	CASSTQGRGTEAFF	TGTGCCAGCAGTACTCAGGGGCGAGGGACTGAAGCTTTCTTT
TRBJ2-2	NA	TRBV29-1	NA	CSVDLPGTGELFF	TGCAGCGTTGATCTCCCGGGCACCGGGGAGCTGTTTTTT